These T cell receptor beta chains were read from a single sample in a study of T cell changes during pregnancy in multiple sclerosis. TCRdb's copy holds only in-frame clones and misses some; the assay was immunoSEQ multiplex PCR. Found here are some 60,000 clones, over 75% of them singletons; the top ten hold about 0.85%. Specimen: peripheral blood, collected before pregnancy. The receptors shown here come from a female donor with multiple sclerosis, enrolled in a pregnancy study. CDR3s include the opening cysteine and the closing phenylalanine or tryptophan. Fields, in order: D gene, CDR3 length, clone size, V gene, J gene, CDR3 protein, CDR3 DNA. The D gene is left open where the match is weak. Only some rows state a clone size, as once, few, many or a class for expanded clones.

D gene: .; CDR3 length: 16; clone size: .; V gene: TRBV7-2; J gene: TRBJ1-4; CDR3 protein: CASSPEGGHLGEKLFF; CDR3 DNA: TGTGCCAGCAGCCCAGAGGGAGGACACTTGGGGGAAAAACTGTTTTTT
D gene: .; CDR3 length: 13; clone size: .; V gene: TRBV7-9; J gene: TRBJ1-2; CDR3 protein: CASSLDRSYGYTF; CDR3 DNA: TGTGCCAGCAGCTTAGATAGGAGCTATGGCTACACCTTC
D gene: .; CDR3 length: 15; clone size: once; V gene: TRBV18; J gene: TRBJ1-1; CDR3 protein: CASSPLGEGNTEAFF; CDR3 DNA: TGTGCCAGCTCACCACTAGGGGAGGGGAACACTGAAGCTTTCTTT
D gene: TRBD1; CDR3 length: 15; clone size: once; V gene: TRBV5-6; J gene: TRBJ1-2; CDR3 protein: CASRFGTGADYGYTF; CDR3 DNA: TGTGCCAGCAGGTTTGGGACAGGGGCAGACTATGGCTACACCTTC
D gene: TRBD2; CDR3 length: 16; clone size: .; V gene: TRBV7-3; J gene: TRBJ2-3; CDR3 protein: CASSLGTSGVEDTQYF; CDR3 DNA: TGTGCCAGCAGCTTAGGGACTAGCGGGGTTGAAGATACGCAGTATTTT
D gene: .; CDR3 length: 10; clone size: .; V gene: TRBV9; J gene: TRBJ2-7; CDR3 protein: CAPLSYEQYF; CDR3 DNA: TGTGCCCCCCTTTCCTACGAGCAGTACTTC
D gene: .; CDR3 length: 15; clone size: .; V gene: TRBV5-8; J gene: TRBJ1-2; CDR3 protein: CASSLSAGDGKGYTF; CDR3 DNA: TGTGCCAGCAGCCTATCGGCAGGGGACGGTAAGGGCTACACCTTC
D gene: TRBD1; CDR3 length: 13; clone size: .; V gene: TRBV6-5; J gene: TRBJ1-1; CDR3 protein: CASSNRDSGGAFF; CDR3 DNA: TGTGCCAGCAGTAACCGGGACAGCGGGGGAGCTTTCTTT
D gene: TRBD1; CDR3 length: 16; clone size: .; V gene: TRBV7-2; J gene: TRBJ2-1; CDR3 protein: CASRPNSGQGGNEQFF; CDR3 DNA: TGTGCCAGCAGGCCTAACTCGGGACAGGGCGGCAATGAGCAGTTCTTC
D gene: TRBD1; CDR3 length: 15; clone size: .; V gene: TRBV7-2; J gene: TRBJ1-2; CDR3 protein: CASSLRDSGAYGYTF; CDR3 DNA: TGTGCCAGCAGCCTCCGGGACAGTGGGGCGTATGGCTACACCTTC
D gene: .; CDR3 length: 15; clone size: .; V gene: TRBV14; J gene: TRBJ2-7; CDR3 protein: CASSHWGQGTYEQYF; CDR3 DNA: TGTGCCAGCAGCCACTGGGGCCAGGGCACTTACGAGCAGTACTTC
D gene: .; CDR3 length: 15; clone size: .; V gene: TRBV7-8; J gene: TRBJ1-1; CDR3 protein: CASSETLWEGTEAFF; CDR3 DNA: TGTGCCAGCAGCGAAACCCTTTGGGAGGGCACTGAAGCTTTCTTT
D gene: TRBD2; CDR3 length: 15; clone size: .; V gene: TRBV5-4; J gene: TRBJ2-2; CDR3 protein: CASSLERGGGGELFF; CDR3 DNA: TGTGCCAGCAGCTTGGAACGGGGGGGCGGTGGGGAGCTGTTTTTT
D gene: .; CDR3 length: 12; clone size: .; V gene: TRBV19; J gene: TRBJ1-4; CDR3 protein: CAIGGRGEKLFF; CDR3 DNA: TGTGCCATCGGCGGACGGGGTGAAAAACTGTTTTTT
D gene: TRBD2; CDR3 length: 15; clone size: .; V gene: TRBV9; J gene: TRBJ2-1; CDR3 protein: CASSVELAGYNEQFF; CDR3 DNA: TGTGCCAGCAGCGTAGAACTAGCGGGTTACAATGAGCAGTTCTTC
D gene: .; CDR3 length: 15; clone size: .; V gene: TRBV16; J gene: TRBJ2-1; CDR3 protein: CASSRTGVEGNEQFF; CDR3 DNA: TGTGCCAGCAGCCGAACAGGGGTGGAGGGCAATGAGCAGTTCTTC
D gene: .; CDR3 length: 14; clone size: .; V gene: TRBV7-2; J gene: TRBJ1-1; CDR3 protein: CASRTRTVNTEAFF; CDR3 DNA: TGTGCCAGCAGAACTCGGACAGTGAACACTGAAGCTTTCTTT
D gene: TRBD1; CDR3 length: 15; clone size: .; V gene: TRBV6-1; J gene: TRBJ2-7; CDR3 protein: CASSETWTGSYEQYF; CDR3 DNA: TGTGCCAGCAGTGAAACCTGGACAGGAAGCTACGAGCAGTACTTC
D gene: .; CDR3 length: 15; clone size: .; V gene: TRBV7-8; J gene: TRBJ1-6; CDR3 protein: CASSSVGIGGSPLHF; CDR3 DNA: TGTGCCAGCAGCTCCGTAGGGATTGGAGGGTCACCCCTCCACTTT
D gene: TRBD1; CDR3 length: 15; clone size: .; V gene: TRBV6-6; J gene: TRBJ2-3; CDR3 protein: CASRPDRVRTDTQYF; CDR3 DNA: TGTGCCAGCAGACCCGACAGGGTCAGGACAGATACGCAGTATTTT
D gene: .; CDR3 length: 14; clone size: .; V gene: TRBV5-1; J gene: TRBJ2-7; CDR3 protein: CASSLEGTNNEQYF; CDR3 DNA: TGCGCCAGCAGCTTGGAAGGAACTAATAACGAGCAGTACTTC
D gene: .; CDR3 length: 15; clone size: .; V gene: TRBV9; J gene: TRBJ1-2; CDR3 protein: CASSVLQGPNYGYTF; CDR3 DNA: TGTGCCAGCAGCGTCTTACAGGGACCTAACTATGGCTACACCTTC
D gene: .; CDR3 length: 14; clone size: .; V gene: TRBV7-2; J gene: TRBJ2-2; CDR3 protein: CASSDRTYTGELFF; CDR3 DNA: TGTGCCAGCAGCGATCGGACTTACACCGGGGAGCTGTTTTTT
D gene: TRBD2; CDR3 length: 14; clone size: .; V gene: TRBV5-4; J gene: TRBJ2-5; CDR3 protein: CASRKRGPQETQYF; CDR3 DNA: TGTGCCAGCAGGAAGCGGGGGCCCCAGGAGACCCAGTACTTC
D gene: TRBD1; CDR3 length: 15; clone size: .; V gene: TRBV9; J gene: TRBJ1-1; CDR3 protein: CASSATGTGNTEAFF; CDR3 DNA: TGTGCCAGCAGCGCAACCGGGACAGGGAACACTGAAGCTTTCTTT
D gene: TRBD1; CDR3 length: 13; clone size: .; V gene: TRBV7-6; J gene: TRBJ1-1; CDR3 protein: CASTPTGATEAFF; CDR3 DNA: TGTGCCAGCACCCCTACAGGGGCCACTGAAGCTTTCTTT
D gene: .; CDR3 length: 13; clone size: .; V gene: TRBV7-9; J gene: TRBJ1-2; CDR3 protein: CASSPIQYYGYTF; CDR3 DNA: TGTGCCAGCAGCCCAATTCAATACTATGGCTACACCTTC
D gene: .; CDR3 length: 13; clone size: .; V gene: TRBV6-5; J gene: TRBJ1-1; CDR3 protein: CASNSPGPTEAFF; CDR3 DNA: TGTGCCAGCAATAGTCCGGGTCCCACTGAAGCTTTCTTT
D gene: TRBD2; CDR3 length: 14; clone size: once; V gene: TRBV7-2; J gene: TRBJ2-3; CDR3 protein: CASSPGGAVDTQYF; CDR3 DNA: TGTGCCAGCAGCCCGGGGGGGGCGGTAGATACGCAGTATTTT
D gene: TRBD1; CDR3 length: 16; clone size: .; V gene: TRBV6-4; J gene: TRBJ2-6; CDR3 protein: CASSEETGAGANVLTF; CDR3 DNA: TGTGCCAGCAGTGAGGAGACAGGGGCTGGGGCCAACGTCCTGACTTTC
D gene: .; CDR3 length: 15; clone size: once; V gene: TRBV9; J gene: TRBJ2-1; CDR3 protein: CASTRGRVGRNEQFF; CDR3 DNA: TGTGCCAGCACCCGAGGCAGGGTTGGGCGGAATGAGCAGTTCTTC
D gene: TRBD1; CDR3 length: 16; clone size: .; V gene: TRBV7-6; J gene: TRBJ2-1; CDR3 protein: CASSIQGMRFDNEQFF; CDR3 DNA: TGTGCCAGCAGCATACAGGGGATGCGGTTTGACAATGAGCAGTTCTTC
D gene: .; CDR3 length: 14; clone size: .; V gene: TRBV7-2; J gene: TRBJ2-7; CDR3 protein: CASSSQTGSYEQYF; CDR3 DNA: TGTGCCAGCAGCTCTCAGACGGGGTCCTACGAGCAGTACTTC
D gene: .; CDR3 length: 13; clone size: .; V gene: TRBV9; J gene: TRBJ2-1; CDR3 protein: CASSAPELNEQFF; CDR3 DNA: TGTGCCAGCAGCGCCCCTGAGTTGAATGAGCAGTTCTTC
D gene: .; CDR3 length: 16; clone size: .; V gene: TRBV6-6; J gene: TRBJ2-3; CDR3 protein: CASSSRSGISTDTQYF; CDR3 DNA: TGTGCCAGCAGCTCCCGAAGCGGTATTAGCACAGATACGCAGTATTTT
D gene: TRBD1; CDR3 length: 18; clone size: .; V gene: TRBV6-1; J gene: TRBJ2-7; CDR3 protein: CASSENGAWGQGHHEQYF; CDR3 DNA: TGTGCCAGCAGTGAAAACGGGGCGTGGGGACAGGGTCACCACGAGCAGTACTTC
D gene: .; CDR3 length: 12; clone size: few; V gene: TRBV2; J gene: TRBJ1-6; CDR3 protein: CASSEGSSPLHF; CDR3 DNA: TGTGCCAGCAGTGAGGGGAGTTCACCCCTCCACTTT
D gene: TRBD1; CDR3 length: 16; clone size: .; V gene: TRBV12-5; J gene: TRBJ2-7; CDR3 protein: CASGLPGQGSSYEQYF; CDR3 DNA: TGTGCTAGTGGTCTTCCGGGACAGGGATCCTCCTACGAGCAGTACTTC
D gene: TRBD2; CDR3 length: 19; clone size: .; V gene: TRBV7-2; J gene: TRBJ2-1; CDR3 protein: CASSLAFLAGTQSHNEQFF; CDR3 DNA: TGTGCCAGCAGCTTAGCGTTCCTAGCGGGGACTCAGAGCCACAATGAGCAGTTCTTC
D gene: TRBD1; CDR3 length: 13; clone size: .; V gene: TRBV6-1; J gene: TRBJ1-1; CDR3 protein: CASSDRDRGLTFF; CDR3 DNA: TGTGCCAGCAGTGACCGGGACAGGGGGCTCACTTTCTTT
D gene: .; CDR3 length: 14; clone size: .; V gene: TRBV6-5; J gene: TRBJ2-7; CDR3 protein: CASSFRGLAYEQYF; CDR3 DNA: TGTGCCAGCAGTTTCCGGGGTCTAGCCTACGAGCAGTACTTC
D gene: .; CDR3 length: 13; clone size: .; V gene: TRBV7-2; J gene: TRBJ1-5; CDR3 protein: CASTGLGSQPQHF; CDR3 DNA: TGTGCCAGCACCGGGCTGGGGAGTCAGCCCCAGCATTTT
D gene: TRBD1; CDR3 length: 15; clone size: .; V gene: TRBV27; J gene: TRBJ2-7; CDR3 protein: CASSRGTGGTYEQYF; CDR3 DNA: TGTGCCAGCAGTAGGGGGACAGGGGGGACCTACGAGCAGTACTTC
D gene: TRBD1; CDR3 length: 13; clone size: .; V gene: TRBV30; J gene: TRBJ1-1; CDR3 protein: CARVQGGGTEAFF; CDR3 DNA: TGTGCCCGCGTACAAGGGGGCGGAACTGAAGCTTTCTTT
D gene: TRBD1; CDR3 length: 15; clone size: .; V gene: TRBV11-2; J gene: TRBJ1-1; CDR3 protein: CASSSLTGSGTEAFF; CDR3 DNA: TGTGCCAGCAGCTCCTTGACAGGGAGTGGCACTGAAGCTTTCTTT
D gene: .; CDR3 length: 13; clone size: .; V gene: TRBV4-1; J gene: TRBJ1-4; CDR3 protein: CASSPGTSEKLFF; CDR3 DNA: TGCGCCAGCAGCCCCGGGACATCCGAAAAACTGTTTTTT
D gene: .; CDR3 length: 11; clone size: .; V gene: TRBV6-6; J gene: TRBJ1-2; CDR3 protein: CASSRAVGYTF; CDR3 DNA: TGTGCCAGCAGCCGCGCGGTTGGCTACACCTTC
D gene: TRBD1; CDR3 length: 13; clone size: .; V gene: TRBV28; J gene: TRBJ1-1; CDR3 protein: CASTRQGGTEAFF; CDR3 DNA: TGTGCCAGCACCAGACAGGGTGGAACTGAAGCTTTCTTT
D gene: TRBD2; CDR3 length: 15; clone size: .; V gene: TRBV9; J gene: TRBJ2-3; CDR3 protein: CASSLTSGITDTQYF; CDR3 DNA: TGTGCCAGCAGCCTGACTAGCGGGATCACAGATACGCAGTATTTT
D gene: .; CDR3 length: 16; clone size: .; V gene: TRBV6-5; J gene: TRBJ1-1; CDR3 protein: CASSYPTFGVNTEAFF; CDR3 DNA: TGTGCCAGCAGTTACCCTACCTTCGGGGTGAACACTGAAGCTTTCTTT
D gene: TRBD1; CDR3 length: 21; clone size: .; V gene: TRBV4-2; J gene: TRBJ2-5; CDR3 protein: CASSQGQGSPTPPSRGETQYF; CDR3 DNA: TGTGCCAGCAGCCAAGGACAGGGGTCCCCTACTCCACCCTCAAGAGGAGAGACCCAGTACTTC
D gene: .; CDR3 length: 13; clone size: .; V gene: TRBV29-1; J gene: TRBJ2-2; CDR3 protein: CSTREGDTGELFF; CDR3 DNA: TGCAGCACCCGAGAGGGGGACACCGGGGAGCTGTTTTTT
D gene: TRBD2; CDR3 length: 14; clone size: .; V gene: TRBV6-5; J gene: TRBJ2-7; CDR3 protein: CASSTLAGGSEQYF; CDR3 DNA: TGTGCCAGCAGTACCCTAGCGGGGGGGTCCGAGCAGTACTTC
D gene: TRBD1; CDR3 length: 13; clone size: once; V gene: TRBV18; J gene: TRBJ1-4; CDR3 protein: CASSPGTVEKLFF; CDR3 DNA: TGTGCCAGCTCACCGGGGACAGTCGAAAAACTGTTTTTT
D gene: TRBD1; CDR3 length: 13; clone size: .; V gene: TRBV30; J gene: TRBJ2-7; CDR3 protein: CAWSPGQGVEQYF; CDR3 DNA: TGTGCCTGGAGTCCGGGACAGGGGGTCGAGCAGTACTTC